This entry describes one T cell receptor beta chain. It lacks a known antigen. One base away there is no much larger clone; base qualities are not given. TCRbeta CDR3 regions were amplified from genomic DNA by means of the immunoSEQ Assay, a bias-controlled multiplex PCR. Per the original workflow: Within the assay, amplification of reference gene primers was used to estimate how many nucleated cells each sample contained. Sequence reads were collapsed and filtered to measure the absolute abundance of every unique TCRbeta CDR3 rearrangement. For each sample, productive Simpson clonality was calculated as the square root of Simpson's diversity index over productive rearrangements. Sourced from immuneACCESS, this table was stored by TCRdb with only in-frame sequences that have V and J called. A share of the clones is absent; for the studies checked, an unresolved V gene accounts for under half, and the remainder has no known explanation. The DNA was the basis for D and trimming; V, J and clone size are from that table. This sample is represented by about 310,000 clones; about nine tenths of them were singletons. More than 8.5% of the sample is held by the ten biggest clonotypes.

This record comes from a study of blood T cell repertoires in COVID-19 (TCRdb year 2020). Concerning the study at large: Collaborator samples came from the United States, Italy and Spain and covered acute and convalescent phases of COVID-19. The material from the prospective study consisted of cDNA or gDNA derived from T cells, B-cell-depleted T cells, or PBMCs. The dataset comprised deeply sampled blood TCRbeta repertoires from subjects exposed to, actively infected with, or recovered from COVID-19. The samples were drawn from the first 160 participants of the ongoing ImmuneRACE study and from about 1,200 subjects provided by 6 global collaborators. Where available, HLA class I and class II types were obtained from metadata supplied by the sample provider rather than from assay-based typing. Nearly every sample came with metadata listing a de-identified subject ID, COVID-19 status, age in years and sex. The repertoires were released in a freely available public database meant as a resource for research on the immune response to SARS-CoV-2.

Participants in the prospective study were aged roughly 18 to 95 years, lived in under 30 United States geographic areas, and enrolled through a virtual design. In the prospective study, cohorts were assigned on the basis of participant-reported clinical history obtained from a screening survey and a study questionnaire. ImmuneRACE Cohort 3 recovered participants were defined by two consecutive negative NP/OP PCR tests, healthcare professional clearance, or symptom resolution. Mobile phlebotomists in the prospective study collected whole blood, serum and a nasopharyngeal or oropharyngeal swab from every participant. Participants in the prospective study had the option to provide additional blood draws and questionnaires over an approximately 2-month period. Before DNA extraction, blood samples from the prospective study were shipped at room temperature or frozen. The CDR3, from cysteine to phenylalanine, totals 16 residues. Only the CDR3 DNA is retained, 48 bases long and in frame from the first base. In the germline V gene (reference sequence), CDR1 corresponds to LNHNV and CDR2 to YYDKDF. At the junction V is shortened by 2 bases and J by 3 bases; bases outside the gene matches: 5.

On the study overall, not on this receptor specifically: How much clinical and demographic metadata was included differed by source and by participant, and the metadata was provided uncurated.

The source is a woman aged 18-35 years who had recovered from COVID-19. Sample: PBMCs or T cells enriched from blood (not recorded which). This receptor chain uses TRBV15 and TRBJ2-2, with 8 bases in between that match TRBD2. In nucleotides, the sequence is TGTGCCACCAGCAGACCAGCGGGGGTTGACACCGGGGAGCTGTTTTTT. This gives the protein CATSRPAGVDTGELFF. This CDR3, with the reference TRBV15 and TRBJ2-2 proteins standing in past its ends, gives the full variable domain DAMVIQNPRYQVTQFGKPVTLSCSQTLNHNVMYWYQQKSSQAPKLLFHYYDKDFNNEADTPDNFQSRRPNTSFCFLDIRSPGLGDTAMYLCATSRPAGVDTGELFFGEGSRLTVL.